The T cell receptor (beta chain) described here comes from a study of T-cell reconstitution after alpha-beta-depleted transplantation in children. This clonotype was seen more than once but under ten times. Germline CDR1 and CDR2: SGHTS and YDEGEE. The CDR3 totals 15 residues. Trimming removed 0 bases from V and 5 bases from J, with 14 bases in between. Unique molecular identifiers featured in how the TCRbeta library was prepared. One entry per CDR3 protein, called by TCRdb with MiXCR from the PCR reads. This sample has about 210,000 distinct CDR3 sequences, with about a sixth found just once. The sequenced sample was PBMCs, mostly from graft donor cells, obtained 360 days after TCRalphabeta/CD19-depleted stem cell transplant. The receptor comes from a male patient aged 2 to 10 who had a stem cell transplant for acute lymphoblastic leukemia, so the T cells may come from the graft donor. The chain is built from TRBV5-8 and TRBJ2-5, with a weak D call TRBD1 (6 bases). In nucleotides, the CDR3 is TGTGCCAGCAGCTTGGCGGGGACACCGCGGGAGACCCAGTACTTC. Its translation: CASSLAGTPRETQYF.